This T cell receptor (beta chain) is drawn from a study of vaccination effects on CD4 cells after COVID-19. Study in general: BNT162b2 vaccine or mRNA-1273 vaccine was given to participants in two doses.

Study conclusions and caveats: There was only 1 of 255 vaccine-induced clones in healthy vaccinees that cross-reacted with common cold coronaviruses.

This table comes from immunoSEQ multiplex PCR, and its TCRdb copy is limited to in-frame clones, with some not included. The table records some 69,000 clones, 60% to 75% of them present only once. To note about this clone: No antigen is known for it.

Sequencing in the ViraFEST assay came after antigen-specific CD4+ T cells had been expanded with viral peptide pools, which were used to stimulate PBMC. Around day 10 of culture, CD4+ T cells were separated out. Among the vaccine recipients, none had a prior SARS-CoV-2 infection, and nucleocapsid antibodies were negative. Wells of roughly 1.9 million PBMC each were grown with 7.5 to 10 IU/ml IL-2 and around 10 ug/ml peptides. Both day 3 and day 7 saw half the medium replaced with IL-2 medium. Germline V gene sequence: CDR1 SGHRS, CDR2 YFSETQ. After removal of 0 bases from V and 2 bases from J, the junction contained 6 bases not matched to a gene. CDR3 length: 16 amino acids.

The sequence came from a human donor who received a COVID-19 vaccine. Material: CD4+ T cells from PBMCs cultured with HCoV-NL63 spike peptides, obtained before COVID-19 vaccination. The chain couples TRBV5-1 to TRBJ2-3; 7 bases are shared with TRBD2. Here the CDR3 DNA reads TGCGCCAGCAGCTTGGGTTCGGGACTAAACACAGATACGCAGTATTTT. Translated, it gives CASSLGSGLNTDTQYF.